The clone carrying this T cell receptor beta chain was seen ten or more times. Its antigen is currently unknown. After CD4 positive bead selection, the CD4-negative fraction gave CD8 T cells. The entry originates in a study of naive and memory T cell subsets. Study-wide findings and caveats: Over 95% of naive TCR sequences appeared only once after error correction, unlike memory subsets. Findings for naive and memory subsets could not be checked against ground truth. A few larger clonotypes appeared in naive repertoires, especially CD8, possibly memory cells re-expressing CD45RA.

The beta constant-region primer was an equimolar mix of two oligonucleotides covering TRBC1 and TRBC2. Ligated cDNA was amplified by four rounds of PCR with nested alpha and beta constant-region primers and SP2. TCRdb independently ran MiXCR on the UMI-ligation and nested PCR reads; one entry per CDR3 protein. The data show some 110,000 distinct CDR3 sequences, approximately 15% seen once. The V end lost 3 bases, the J end lost 4 bases, and 10 bases lay between the germline ends. CDR1 and CDR2 from the germline V gene are LGHNA and YSLEER. The CDR3 is 13 residues long. V is TRBV4-3 and J is TRBJ2-7; D remains unclear. The TCR comes from a human donor in good health. Sequenced material: naive CD8+ T cells from blood. In nucleotides, the CDR3 is TGCGCCAGCAGCCAGGGAACAGAATACGAGCAGTACTTC. Translation gives CASSQGTEYEQYF.